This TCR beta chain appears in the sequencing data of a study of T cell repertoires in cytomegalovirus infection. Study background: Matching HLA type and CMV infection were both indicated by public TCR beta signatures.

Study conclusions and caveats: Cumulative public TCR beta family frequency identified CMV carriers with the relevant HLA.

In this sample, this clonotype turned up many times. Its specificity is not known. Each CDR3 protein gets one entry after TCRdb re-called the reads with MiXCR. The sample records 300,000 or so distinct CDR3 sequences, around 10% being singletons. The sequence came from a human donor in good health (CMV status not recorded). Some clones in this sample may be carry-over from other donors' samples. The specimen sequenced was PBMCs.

The CDR3 DNA is TGTGCCAGCAGTCCCTTCAGCGCCGGAGATACGCAGTATTTT. As protein: CASSPFSAGDTQYF. V is TRBV27 and J is TRBJ2-3; no definite D call. Germline V gene lookup returns CDR1 MNHEY and CDR2 SMNVEV (reference sequence). The CDR3 sequence is 14 residues long. Trimming shortened V by 5 bases and J by 5 bases, and 14 bases separated the two germline ends.